The present entry profiles one T cell receptor (beta chain) with its context. Germline values: CDR1 LGHNA, CDR2 YSLEER. CDR3 size: 15 residues. V dropped 2 bases and J dropped 4; count of bases not matched to a gene: 0. This sample was included in a study of blood T cell repertoires in COVID-19. Profiled with immunoSEQ multiplex PCR; TCRdb holds only in-frame clones, not every one. Seen here are some 150,000 clones, about 90% observed once, and the top ten hold over 0.95%. Participants came from some 26 US areas, aged about 18 to 89 years. The gene calls are TRBV4-3 and TRBJ2-1, with TRBD2 identical over 12 bases. Sequenced sample: PBMCs or T cells enriched from blood (not recorded which). The clonotype originates from a human donor with acute COVID-19. The donor label of this sample is uncertain. In DNA, the CDR3 is TGCGCCAGCAGCCAAACTAGCGGGGGGTACAATGAGCAGTTCTTC. Its translation: CASSQTSGGYNEQFF.